The 19 T cell receptor beta chains below all came from one sample that was sequenced in a study of Ad26.COV2.S vaccination and SARS-CoV-2 variants. Treatment denoted: around 19 received Ad26.COV2.S at low or high dose, single or two shots; about 5 received placebo; per-sample allocation not given. Day 63 following the first vaccine or placebo injection was when the samples were taken. The method was immunoSEQ multiplex PCR; TCRdb's version includes in-frame clones alone and lacks a portion of them. Among 440,000 or so clones listed, approximately 90% were seen once. Source: peripheral blood, taken in a trial of Ad26.COV2.S vaccine versus placebo. The origin of the receptors is a person aged 18-65 years who received the Ad26.COV2.S COVID-19 vaccine or a placebo.

This sequence joins TRBV27 and TRBJ1-1, with D possibly matching TRBD1 (6 bases). V was cut by 5 bases and J by 1 base, with 14 bases left in between. This CDR3 contains 15 residues. CDR1 and CDR2 from the germline V gene are MNHEY and SMNVEV (reference sequence). The CDR3, as DNA: TGTGCCAGCAGTACCCTCTGGGGGCAGAACACTGAAGCTTTCTTT. Translating it yields CASSTLWGQNTEAFF.

J is TRBJ2-5 and V is TRBV3-1 (or the pseudogene TRBV3-2), with 7 bases lining up with TRBD2. This CDR3 comprises 13 residues. CDR1 LGHDT and CDR2 YNNKEL come from the germline V gene (reference sequence). The junction had 7 bases not matched to a gene; V was cut back by 5 bases and J by 7 bases. CDR3 region: CASSSTSVGTQYF. The CDR3 DNA is TGTGCCAGCAGCTCCACTAGCGTGGGGACCCAGTACTTC.

The rearrangement joins TRBV19 to TRBJ1-5; weak D call: TRBD1 (5 bases). The V gene lost 5 bases and the J gene lost 7 bases, with 12 bases spanning the gap. The CDR3 consists of 13 residues. CDR1 is LNHDA, CDR2 SQIVND, per germline (reference sequence). CDR3 in amino acids: CASSGWGHQPQHF. The DNA for the CDR3 is TGTGCCAGTAGTGGGTGGGGCCACCAGCCCCAGCATTTT.

J is TRBJ2-1 and V is TRBV5-1; 11 bases align to TRBD2. CDR1 and CDR2 from the germline V gene are SGHRS and YFSETQ. CDR3 size: 16 residues. V was clipped by 2 bases and J by 4 bases; unmatched bases: 5. CDR3 amino acids: CASSFPSGGFYNEQFF. CDR3 in DNA: TGCGCCAGCAGCTTCCCTAGCGGGGGGTTTTACAATGAGCAGTTCTTC. Looking up the rest from reference TRBV5-1 and TRBJ2-1 gives the full variable domain: KAGVTQTPRYLIKTRGQQVTLSCSPISGHRSVSWYQQTPGQGLQFLFEYFSETQRNKGNFPGRFSGRQFSNSRSEMNVSTLELGDSALYLCASSFPSGGFYNEQFFGPGTRLTVL.

The gene calls are TRBV25-1 and TRBJ2-3, with D possibly TRBD2 on 5 matching bases. The CDR3 totals 14 residues. Germline V gene lookup returns CDR1 MGHDK and CDR2 SYGVNS. Between the trimmed V and J ends, which lost 6 bases and 2 bases, there was a span of 12 bases. The DNA for the CDR3 is TGTGCCAGCAGCACGGACTTAATCACAGATACGCAGTATTTT. This codes for CASSTDLITDTQYF.

This clone was seen only once. The chain uses TRBV21-1 and TRBJ1-3; the tabulated D call, TRBD1, remains unverified against the DNA. TRBV21-1 is marked as a pseudogene. This CDR3 spans 16 amino acids. This CDR3 reads CASSNAGHCSGNTIYF. The CDR3 DNA reads TGTGCCAGCAGCAATGCTGGACATTGCTCTGGAAACACCATATATTTT.

The chain employs TRBV7-9 and TRBJ2-7, with D possibly TRBD1 on 5 matching bases. V was clipped by 1 base and J by 3 bases, with 10 bases between them. Per the germline V gene, CDR1 is SEHNR and CDR2 is FQNEAQ (reference sequence). The length of the CDR3 is 14 residues. CDR3 sequence reads: CASSLVQGFYEQYF. CDR3 DNA sequence: TGTGCCAGCAGCTTAGTGCAGGGTTTCTACGAGCAGTACTTC. The full variable domain, completed using reference TRBV7-9 and TRBJ2-7, is DTGVSQNPRHKITKRGQNVTFRCDPISEHNRLYWYRQTLGQGPEFLTYFQNEAQLEKSRLLSDRFSAERPKGSFSTLEIQRTEQGDSAMYLCASSLVQGFYEQYFGPGTRLTVT.

The chain links TRBV11-2 to TRBJ1-5; D remains ambiguous. CDR1 SGHAT and CDR2 FQNNGV come from the germline V gene. The CDR3 runs 13 residues. Trimming left V 0 bases short and J 9 bases short, with 9 bases between. CDR3 residues: CASSLDHPWPQHF. In DNA, the CDR3 is TGTGCCAGCAGCTTAGACCACCCCTGGCCCCAGCATTTT. Looking up the rest from reference TRBV11-2 and TRBJ1-5 gives the full variable domain: EAGVAQSPRYKIIEKRQSVAFWCNPISGHATLYWYQQILGQGPKLLIQFQNNGVVDDSQLPKDRFSAERLKGVDSTLKIQPAKLEDSAVYLCASSLDHPWPQHFGDGTRLSIL.

V and J are TRBV7-2 and TRBJ2-7; D gene ambiguous. This CDR3 contains 15 residues. V was clipped by 1 base and J by 2 bases, with 12 bases between them. Germline lookup yields CDR1 SGHTA and CDR2 FQGNSA. CDR3 bases: TGTGCCAGCAGCTTAGGACGGCAGGCCCCCTACGAGCAGTACTTC. It is translated as CASSLGRQAPYEQYF.

This chain connects TRBV4-1 to TRBJ1-2; 8 bases fit TRBD1. Per the germline V gene, CDR1 is MGHRA and CDR2 is YSYEKL. Losses at the gene ends were 7 bases for V and 1 base for J; bases not matched to a gene: 5. This CDR3 region has 14 residues. For the CDR3, the DNA is TGCGCCAGCAACAGACAGGGGAATAACTATGGCTACACCTTC. Encoded protein: CASNRQGNNYGYTF.

The V and J genes are TRBV2 and TRBJ2-6; TRBD2 matches at 7 bases. This CDR3 spans 16 amino acids. The V gene end was trimmed by 6 bases and the J gene end by 0 bases; junction bases not matched to a gene: 5. Germline V gene sequence: CDR1 SNHLY, CDR2 FYNNEI. The CDR3 region is CASSPGGGSGANVLTF. CDR3 DNA sequence: TGTGCCAGCAGCCCTGGGGGGGGCTCTGGGGCCAACGTCCTGACTTTC.

This chain connects TRBV4-1 to TRBJ2-7; 8 bases fit TRBD2. There are 15 residues in the CDR3. J was trimmed by 5 bases and V by 3 bases; bases with no gene match: 9. In germline, CDR1 is MGHRA, CDR2 YSYEKL. The CDR3 reads CASSQGLGELNEQYF. The CDR3 region has the DNA TGCGCCAGCAGCCAGGGACTAGGAGAGTTAAACGAGCAGTACTTC.

The CDR3 loop is CASSEGAGTGPYNEQFF. The CDR3 coding sequence is TGTGCCAGCAGTGAAGGGGCCGGGACAGGGCCCTACAATGAGCAGTTCTTC. The chain has TRBV6-1 and TRBJ2-1; 9 nucleotides match TRBD1. The trim removed 1 base at V and 2 bases at J, leaving 6 bases unmatched. Germline assignment: CDR1 MNHNS and CDR2 SASEGT. The CDR3 consists of 17 residues.

The chain recombines TRBV7-9 with TRBJ1-2; a possible D gene is TRBD1 (5 bases). The CDR3 extends over 15 amino acids. V was clipped by 5 bases and J by 5 bases, with 18 bases between them. The germline V gene has CDR1 SEHNR and CDR2 FQNEAQ (reference sequence). CDR3 in amino acids: CASSPRTGGTYGYTF. The CDR3, as DNA: TGTGCCAGCAGCCCCCGCACAGGAGGAACTTATGGCTACACCTTC.

The rearrangement uses TRBV27 and TRBJ1-4, with D possibly TRBD1 on 6 matching bases. The CDR3 length is 14 residues. The germline gives CDR1 MNHEY, CDR2 SMNVEV (reference sequence). V lost 4 bases to trimming and J lost 6 bases, with 12 bases between them. The CDR3 nucleotides are TGTGCCAGCAGTTCCGCAGGGGTGGATGAAAAACTGTTTTTT. This gives the protein CASSSAGVDEKLFF.

The chain combines TRBV15 with TRBJ2-7; 8 nucleotides match TRBD1. CDR1 and CDR2 from the germline V gene are LNHNV and YYDKDF (reference sequence). The junction had 7 bases not matched to a gene; V was cut back by 2 bases and J by 4 bases. This CDR3 region has 15 residues. Written as DNA, the CDR3 is TGTGCCACCAGCAGACAGGGGGCGCTTATATACGAGCAGTACTTC. It specifies CATSRQGALIYEQYF.

This clone was recorded only once. The V gene is TRBV7-8, the J gene TRBJ1-4; D unresolved. The CDR3 has 16 residues. Germline CDR1 SGHVS, CDR2 FQNEAQ. The ends were cut back, 5 bases at V and 0 bases at J, with 13 bases in the middle. The CDR3 spells CASSNRRVATNEKLFF. Written as DNA, the CDR3 is TGTGCCAGCAGCAACAGAAGGGTGGCAACTAATGAAAAACTGTTTTTT.

This chain uses TRBV6-5 with TRBJ1-1, with 7 bases fitting TRBD1. In germline, CDR1 is MNHEY, CDR2 SVGAGI. V was pared by 0 bases and J by 0 bases, with 1 base of the junction left unmatched. This CDR3 region has 15 residues. CDR3: CASSYSTGMNTEAFF. Written as DNA, the CDR3 is TGTGCCAGCAGTTACTCGACAGGGATGAACACTGAAGCTTTCTTT.

The chain employs TRBV2 and TRBJ1-1; weak D call: TRBD1 (6 bases). The V gene lost 6 bases and the J gene lost 6 bases, with 14 bases spanning the gap. This CDR3 comprises 13 residues. Germline assignment: CDR1 SNHLY and CDR2 FYNNEI. For the CDR3, the DNA is TGTGCCAGCAGAGGACAGTTGAGCTCTGAAGCTTTCTTT. Translating gives CASRGQLSSEAFF.